The 16 T cell receptor beta chains below were found in one sample sequenced in a study of T-cell reconstitution after alpha-beta-depleted transplantation in children. Preparation of the TCRbeta library involved a method that used unique molecular identifiers. TCRdb itself ran the PCR reads through MiXCR, one entry per CDR3 protein. Altogether about 440,000 distinct CDR3 sequences are present, 43% being singletons, with the ten largest covering roughly a quarter. This specimen consisted of PBMCs, obtained before TCRalphabeta/CD19-depleted stem cell transplant. The receptors were gathered from a girl aged 2-10 years with aplastic anemia, due to receive a stem cell transplant.

DNA for the CDR3: TGTGCCAGCAGCTTAGCTTTACTTAGGACTAGCGGGGCCCGGGGGGTGCCGCAGTATTTT. Protein product: CASSLALLRTSGARGVPQYF. The chain uses TRBV7-2 and TRBJ2-3; 12 positions agree with TRBD2. V shed 0 bases and J 10 bases; nucleotides not matched to a gene: 20. Germline CDR1 reads SGHTA; CDR2 reads FQGNSA. The CDR3 consists of 20 residues.

The chain carries TRBV27 and TRBJ1-1; perhaps TRBD1 as D (5 bases). The CDR3 sequence is 12 residues long. The V gene lost 2 bases and the J gene lost 11 bases, with 12 bases spanning the gap. Germline V lookup: CDR1 MNHEY, CDR2 SMNVEV (reference sequence). The CDR3 DNA reads TGTGCCAGCAGTTTAACGGGGCGGCGGGCTTTCTTT. Protein product: CASSLTGRRAFF.

This clonotype was seen only a few times. CDR3 bases: TGCAGTGCTGTGACAGGGCGGATCTATGGCTACACCTTC. Its translation is CSAVTGRIYGYTF. The J gene is TRBJ1-2, the V gene TRBV20-1; 7 nucleotides match TRBD1. Germline lookup yields CDR1 DFQATT and CDR2 SNEGSKA (reference sequence). This CDR3 region has 13 residues. Trimming took 5 bases from V and 4 from J; bases not matched to a gene: 7.

This clonotype was observed a few times. Written as DNA, the CDR3 is TGTGCCAGCAGCTTAAGGGGGGGAACCACGAATGAGCAGTTCTTC. Its translation is CASSLRGGTTNEQFF. V gene TRBV7-3 combines with J gene TRBJ2-1; TRBD2 matches at 7 bases. J gave up 7 bases and V 1 base, and 7 bases lay outside the gene matches. From germline, CDR1 is SGHTA and CDR2 FQGTGA. The CDR3 covers 15 residues. Looking up the rest from reference TRBV7-3 and TRBJ2-1 gives the full variable domain: GAGVSQTPSNKVTEKGKYVELRCDPISGHTALYWYRQSLGQGPEFLIYFQGTGAADDSGLPNDRFFAVRPEGSVSTLKIQRTERGDSAVYLCASSLRGGTTNEQFFGPGTRLTVL.

CDR3 loop: CSARDDQAGPPEAFF. In DNA, the CDR3 is TGCAGTGCTAGAGATGATCAGGCAGGGCCTCCTGAAGCTTTCTTT. The rearrangement joins TRBV20-1 to TRBJ1-1; TRBD1 might be the D (5 bases). V was trimmed by 0 bases and J by 6 bases, leaving 17 bases between them. Per germline, CDR1 DFQATT and CDR2 SNEGSKA (reference sequence). There are 15 residues in the CDR3.

This chain links TRBV7-3 with TRBJ1-1, with a tentative D call TRBD1 (5 bases). V shed 5 bases and J shed 2 bases, with 18 bases lying between them. CDR1 is SGHTA, CDR2 FQGTGA, per germline. The CDR3 sequence is 16 residues long. CDR3 region: CASSLVVGGFNTEAFF. CDR3 nucleotide sequence: TGTGCCAGCAGCCTTGTCGTTGGGGGTTTCAACACTGAAGCTTTCTTT.

J is TRBJ2-7 and V is TRBV6-5; tentatively, D is TRBD1 or TRBD2 (5 bases each). Looked up from germline, CDR1 is MNHEY and CDR2 is SVGAGI. Trimming left V 8 bases short and J 2 bases short, with 10 bases between. This CDR3 is 12 amino acids long. The CDR3, as DNA: TGTGCCAGCGGGGGAGCGGCCTACGAGCAGTACTTC. Its protein product is CASGGAAYEQYF.

This clonotype has just a few counts. The chain couples TRBV2 to TRBJ2-1, with D unclear. V was shortened by 7 bases and J by 4 bases, with 8 bases between the two germline ends. Germline values: CDR1 SNHLY, CDR2 FYNNEI. The CDR3 runs 12 residues. The CDR3 sequence is CASTRGYNEQFF. The CDR3 bases are TGTGCCAGCACCAGAGGATACAATGAGCAGTTCTTC. The complete variable domain, with remaining parts taken from reference TRBV2 and TRBJ2-1, reads EPEVTQTPSHQVTQMGQEVILRCVPISNHLYFYWYRQILGQKVEFLVSFYNNEISEKSEIFDDQFSVERPDGSNFTLKIRSTKLEDSAMYFCASTRGYNEQFFGPGTRLTVL.

The chain recombines TRBV4-2 with TRBJ2-3; weak D call: TRBD2 (5 bases). V was clipped by 6 bases and J by 5 bases, with 12 bases between them. Germline V gene data show CDR1 as LGHNA and CDR2 as YNFKEQ. The length of the CDR3 is 13 residues. The CDR3 sequence is CASSLSRGDTQYF. The DNA for the CDR3 is TGTGCCAGCAGTCTATCTCGGGGAGATACGCAGTATTTT.

This clonotype occurred a few times. The rearrangement links TRBV10-3 to TRBJ1-1, with 7 bases fitting TRBD1. With V trimmed by 4 bases and J by 1 base, 3 bases remained unmatched. From germline, CDR1 is ENHRY and CDR2 SYGVKD. The CDR3 totals 14 residues. The CDR3 here is CAISGQGANTEAFF. In nucleotides, the CDR3 is TGTGCCATCAGTGGACAGGGCGCGAACACTGAAGCTTTCTTT.

This clonotype appeared a few times. This sequence joins TRBV11-2 and TRBJ2-7; D possibly corresponds to TRBD1 (6 bases). The CDR3 totals 18 residues. The germline V and J ends were trimmed by 5 bases and 2 bases, with 25 bases remaining between them. Per germline, CDR1 SGHAT and CDR2 FQNNGV. CDR3 DNA: TGTGCCAGCAGCCCCCTCGCCCGGGGCAGGGGTTCTACCTACGAGCAGTACTTC. Translation gives CASSPLARGRGSTYEQYF.

This clonotype was counted at least ten times. V gene TRBV5-5 combines with J gene TRBJ1-4, with TRBD1 as a possible D gene (5 bases). This CDR3 comprises 16 residues. Trimming removed 4 bases from V and 8 bases from J, with 21 bases in between. CDR1 is SGHKS and CDR2 is YYEKEE in the germline V gene (reference sequence). The CDR3 protein is CASSPWVNEGREKLFF. The DNA of the CDR3 is TGTGCCAGCAGCCCCTGGGTCAACGAGGGGAGGGAAAAACTGTTTTTT.

This clonotype was counted many times. The V gene is TRBV6-1, the J gene TRBJ2-6; a weak D match, TRBD1 (6 bases). Germline V gives CDR1 MNHNS, CDR2 SASEGT. The CDR3 contains 18 residues. V was clipped by 4 bases and J by 0 bases, with 16 bases between them. The CDR3 nucleotides are TGTGCCAGCAGTGTTGTGGAGACAGGTTACTCTGGGGCCAACGTCCTGACTTTC. Its translation is CASSVVETGYSGANVLTF.

The sample holds many counts of this clonotype. The rearrangement joins TRBV7-2 to TRBJ2-3; D is possibly TRBD1 or TRBD2 (5 bases each). This CDR3 has 15 amino acids. V lost 5 bases, J lost 8 bases, and 20 bases lay in between. Germline CDR1 is SGHTA and CDR2 is FQGNSA. The CDR3 DNA sequence: TGTGCCAGCAGCACCAAGGGGACGGAGTCCTTTACGCAGTATTTT. It is translated as CASSTKGTESFTQYF.

This chain links TRBV28 with TRBJ2-5, with unresolved D. The CDR3 is made up of 15 amino acids. Germline CDR1 is MDHEN and CDR2 is SYDVKM. The ends were cut back, 6 bases at V and 1 base at J, with 15 bases in the middle. The CDR3, as DNA: TGTGCCAGCAGCCAAATGGCTCTGGCCCAAGAGACCCAGTACTTC. It is translated as CASSQMALAQETQYF.

The chain joins TRBV4-1 to TRBJ1-1; D not resolved. This CDR3 has 17 residues. In germline, CDR1 is MGHRA, CDR2 YSYEKL. Deletions cut 0 bases from V and 0 bases from J, with 14 bases between. The CDR3 DNA reads as TGCGCCAGCAGCCAAGATAGGTGGCGGGAGTTGAACACTGAAGCTTTCTTT. This encodes CASSQDRWRELNTEAFF.